This record covers a single TCR beta chain. The target of this receptor is not known. No base quality information exists; no much larger clone differs at one position. Other DNA sequences of this sample code for an identical CDR3. At one collaborating source in Seattle, patients were enrolled during active infection and were followed longitudinally through the course of disease. Each collaborating institution followed its own protocols to collect whole blood in K2EDTA tubes. For TCRbeta analysis, collaborators shipped samples as frozen whole blood, isolated PBMCs, or DNA extracted from either of those sample types. The source of the sample is a study of blood T cell repertoires in COVID-19 (dated by TCRdb to 2020 to 2022). Regarding the research as a whole: Collaborator samples came from the United States, Italy and Spain and covered acute and convalescent phases of COVID-19. The material from the prospective study consisted of cDNA or gDNA derived from T cells, B-cell-depleted T cells, or PBMCs. The dataset comprised deeply sampled blood TCRbeta repertoires from subjects exposed to, actively infected with, or recovered from COVID-19. The repertoires were made available in a free public database intended to serve as a resource for research on the immune response to SARS-CoV-2. The samples were drawn from the first 160 participants of the ongoing ImmuneRACE study and from 1,254 subjects provided by 6 global collaborators. The sample metadata nearly always contained a de-identified subject ID, COVID-19 status, age in years and sex. HLA class I and class II types, where available, came from metadata supplied by the sample provider rather than from assay-based typing.

The junction shows trimming of 0 bases on V and 0 bases on J, plus 7 bases between the germline ends. Taken from the germline V gene, the CDR1 and CDR2 loops are SGHRS and YFSETQ. There are 15 amino acids in the CDR3, from cysteine to phenylalanine inclusive. Of the read, only the CDR3 DNA is kept; its 45 bases are in frame from base 1. Points the paper makes about the study in general: The amount of clinical and demographic metadata varied by source and participant and was provided uncurated.

TCRbeta CDR3 regions were amplified from genomic DNA by means of the immunoSEQ Assay, a bias-controlled multiplex PCR. Regarding the original processing steps: Nucleated cell counts per sample were estimated from amplification of reference gene primers within the assay. To quantify the absolute abundance of each unique TCRbeta CDR3 rearrangement, sequence reads were collapsed and filtered. Productive Simpson clonality was computed per sample as the square root of Simpson's diversity index over productive rearrangements. In TCRdb, the immuneACCESS table is reduced to in-frame sequences with V and J assigned. These tables do not hold every clone; where another copy was compared, an unresolved V gene accounts for under half, and the others remain unexplained. Clonal size and the V and J genes are those of that table, whereas D and trimming came from the DNA. The sample table records approximately 210,000 clones; about nine tenths of these occur just once. The top ten clones comprise 9.5% to 13% of the sample.

The sequence was collected from a man over 45 with COVID-19, enrolled during active disease. The sample comprised peripheral blood. The V gene is TRBV5-1 and the J gene is TRBJ1-3; no D gene is confidently identified. The nucleotide sequence is given as TGCGCCAGCAGCTTGGCCGGGGACTCTGGAAACACCATATATTTT. Protein translation: CASSLAGDSGNTIYF.